These T cell receptor beta chains were read from a single sample in a study of T-cell reconstitution after alpha-beta-depleted transplantation in children. MiXCR, applied by TCRdb to the PCR reads, yields one record per CDR3 protein. The data show about 980,000 distinct CDR3 sequences, with roughly 29% seen just once and roughly 31% held by the top ten. Sequenced material: PBMCs, mostly from graft donor cells, taken 360 days after TCRalphabeta/CD19-depleted stem cell transplant. The source is a boy under three years old who had a stem cell transplant for SCID, so the T cells may come from the graft donor. Each CDR3 is given with its conserved first and last residue. Fields, in order: CDR3 protein, CDR3 DNA, clone size, D gene, V gene, J gene. The D gene is left open where the match is weak. Size tells how often a clone was seen (once, few, many) or the class of an expanded clone, and some rows leave it out.

CATSRDRELFDEQYF	TGTGCCACCAGCAGAGATAGGGAACTGTTCGACGAGCAGTACTTC	few	.	TRBV15	TRBJ2-7
CASSSRQGTVHEQYF	TGTGCCAGCAGTTCCCGACAGGGAACGGTACACGAGCAGTACTTC	.	TRBD1	TRBV6-5	TRBJ2-7
CALLDTWLSYNEQFF	TGTGCCTTACTTGACACTTGGCTCTCCTACAATGAGCAGTTCTTC	once	.	TRBV30	TRBJ2-1
CATSRGGRNIQYF	TGTGCCACCAGCAGAGGGGGCAGAAACATTCAGTACTTC	.	.	TRBV15	TRBJ2-4
CASFGPGPQGDNNQPQHF	TGTGCCAGCTTCGGACCCGGACCTCAGGGAGATAACAATCAGCCCCAGCATTTT	few	.	TRBV9	TRBJ1-5
CASRGEGAYEQYF	TGTGCCAGCAGGGGGGAAGGAGCCTACGAGCAGTACTTC	few	.	TRBV2	TRBJ2-7
CSAALTGRSNTQYF	TGCAGTGCCGCTTTGACAGGGCGGTCAAATACGCAGTATTTT	.	TRBD1	TRBV20-1	TRBJ2-3
CSAMKWDRPTGELFF	TGCAGTGCAATGAAGTGGGACAGACCCACCGGGGAGCTGTTTTTT	few	TRBD1	TRBV20-1	TRBJ2-2
CASKRTGGIRTETQYF	TGCGCCAGCAAAAGAACGGGGGGCATCCGGACGGAGACCCAGTACTTC	few	.	TRBV5-1	TRBJ2-5
CASTSLGGGLWNEQFF	TGTGCCAGCACGTCTTTGGGAGGAGGGCTGTGGAATGAGCAGTTCTTC	.	.	TRBV11-2	TRBJ2-1
CASSVRGANEKLFF	TGTGCCAGCAGCGTGAGGGGAGCCAATGAAAAACTGTTTTTT	few	.	TRBV9	TRBJ1-4
CASSLGQGPSTDTQYF	TGTGCCAGCAGTCTCGGACAGGGCCCTAGCACAGATACGCAGTATTTT	few	TRBD1	TRBV6-9	TRBJ2-3
CSATRDKTYEQYF	TGCAGCGCAACGAGGGACAAAACCTACGAGCAGTACTTC	many	.	TRBV29-1	TRBJ2-7
CASREQGVGLFF	TGTGCCAGCAGGGAACAGGGGGTTGGGCTGTTTTTT	.	TRBD1	TRBV12-3/TRBV12-4	TRBJ2-2
CASSNNLAGTFQETQYF	TGTGCCAGCTCAAACAACCTAGCGGGGACCTTCCAAGAGACCCAGTACTTC	few	TRBD2	TRBV18	TRBJ2-5
CASSLSDGHTEAFF	TGTGCCAGCAGTTTGTCCGACGGGCACACTGAAGCTTTCTTT	few	.	TRBV12-3/TRBV12-4	TRBJ1-1
CASSVAWASGGSSYNEQFF	TGTGCCAGCAGCGTAGCTTGGGCTAGCGGGGGTAGCTCCTACAATGAGCAGTTCTTC	few	TRBD2	TRBV9	TRBJ2-1
CASSTRRGKGYNEQFF	TGCGCCAGCAGCACGAGGAGGGGGAAAGGGTATAATGAGCAGTTCTTC	.	.	TRBV4-1	TRBJ2-1
CSAKTGPGATNEKLFF	TGCAGCGCGAAAACAGGGCCAGGTGCAACTAATGAAAAACTGTTTTTT	.	.	TRBV29-1	TRBJ1-4
CASSDMVGDGEQFF	TGTGCCAGCAGTGACATGGTAGGGGACGGTGAGCAGTTCTTC	few	.	TRBV2	TRBJ2-1
CASSPHGAATNEKLFF	TGTGCCAGCAGCCCGCACGGGGCGGCAACTAATGAAAAACTGTTTTTT	.	.	TRBV3-1	TRBJ1-4
CATSRAKGQVEQYF	TGTGCCACCAGCAGGGCCAAGGGACAGGTCGAGCAGTACTTC	few	TRBD1	TRBV15	TRBJ2-7
CSVEGTNGSYNEQFF	TGCAGCGTTGAAGGGACTAACGGGTCCTACAATGAGCAGTTCTTC	.	.	TRBV29-1	TRBJ2-1
CASDSSGGGNNEQFF	TGTGCCAGCGACTCTAGCGGGGGAGGAAACAATGAGCAGTTCTTC	few	TRBD2	TRBV6-1	TRBJ2-1
CASSPKSVATNEKLFF	TGTGCCAGCAGCCCAAAATCGGTTGCAACTAATGAAAAACTGTTTTTT	.	.	TRBV12-3/TRBV12-4	TRBJ1-4
CASHNPGVNTEAFF	TGTGCCAGCCATAATCCGGGAGTGAACACTGAAGCTTTCTTT	.	.	TRBV27	TRBJ1-1
CSASVGGAGETQYF	TGCAGTGCTAGCGTCGGGGGGGCAGGGGAGACCCAGTACTTC	few	TRBD2	TRBV20-1	TRBJ2-5
CASSQGWTEPRETQYF	TGTGCCAGCAGCCAAGGATGGACCGAACCTCGGGAGACCCAGTACTTC	.	.	TRBV14	TRBJ2-5
CASSDPRQKLQETQYF	TGTGCCAGCAGCGACCCCCGACAGAAGCTCCAAGAGACCCAGTACTTC	.	.	TRBV2	TRBJ2-5
CASSLVGNLYEQYF	TGTGCCAGCAGCTTAGTGGGCAACCTCTACGAGCAGTACTTC	.	.	TRBV7-9	TRBJ2-7
CASSGTGTAQETQYF	TGTGCCAGCAGCGGGACCGGGACAGCTCAAGAGACCCAGTACTTC	few	TRBD1	TRBV9	TRBJ2-5
CATSRDIGGLQGKNIQYF	TGTGCCACCAGCAGAGATATTGGGGGACTTCAGGGCAAAAACATTCAGTACTTC	.	.	TRBV15	TRBJ2-4
CASSATRRNEQFF	TGTGCCAGCAGCGCGACCCGGCGGAATGAGCAGTTCTTC	.	.	TRBV7-7	TRBJ2-1
CSASQNTEAFF	TGCAGTGCTAGTCAGAACACTGAAGCTTTCTTT	few	.	TRBV20-1	TRBJ1-1
CASSSARAGNTIYF	TGTGCCAGCAGTTCGGCCAGAGCTGGAAACACCATATATTTT	.	.	TRBV27	TRBJ1-3
CSARTGSFVGDTQYF	TGCAGTGCCAGGACAGGATCTTTTGTGGGAGATACGCAGTATTTT	.	TRBD1	TRBV20-1	TRBJ2-3
CASSARNEKLFF	TGTGCCAGCAGTGCCAGGAATGAAAAACTGTTTTTT	many	.	TRBV28	TRBJ1-4
CASSFSLDSWGETQYF	TGTGCCAGCAGTTTCTCCTTGGACAGTTGGGGAGAGACCCAGTACTTC	many	.	TRBV6-5	TRBJ2-5
CASRLAGGNYFYNEQFF	TGTGCCAGCAGGCTAGCGGGGGGGAATTACTTTTACAATGAGCAGTTCTTC	few	TRBD2	TRBV12-3/TRBV12-4	TRBJ2-1
CSGGGQSTDTQYF	TGCAGTGGGGGAGGCCAGAGCACAGATACGCAGTATTTT	.	.	TRBV20-1	TRBJ2-3
CASSWGGGGNEQFF	TGCGCCAGCAGCTGGGGTGGAGGGGGGAATGAGCAGTTCTTC	.	.	TRBV5-1	TRBJ2-1
CSVELRGGRNEQFF	TGCAGCGTTGAATTGAGGGGGGGCCGGAATGAGCAGTTCTTC	few	.	TRBV29-1	TRBJ2-1
CASSADRPPYEQYF	TGTGCCAGCAGTGCCGACAGACCCCCCTACGAGCAGTACTTC	many	.	TRBV6-1	TRBJ2-7
CSVVAQENTEAFF	TGCAGCGTTGTAGCCCAGGAGAACACTGAAGCTTTCTTT	.	.	TRBV29-1	TRBJ1-1
CATGRNTEAFF	TGTGCAACGGGGCGGAACACTGAAGCTTTCTTT	.	.	TRBV6-6	TRBJ1-1
CASSPGQKLANYGYTF	TGTGCCAGCAGCCCAGGACAGAAGTTAGCTAACTATGGCTACACCTTC	few	.	TRBV14	TRBJ1-2
CASRPRQNTEAFF	TGTGCCAGCAGACCACGACAGAACACTGAAGCTTTCTTT	.	.	TRBV12-3/TRBV12-4	TRBJ1-1
CASSYPQNTGELFF	TGTGCCAGCAGTTACCCGCAGAACACCGGGGAGCTGTTTTTT	.	.	TRBV6-2/TRBV6-3	TRBJ2-2
CSARVRGGQTTNYGYTF	TGCAGTGCTAGAGTCCGGGGGGGACAGACTACTAACTATGGCTACACCTTC	.	TRBD1	TRBV20-1	TRBJ1-2
CASSYGWTGTTNYGYTF	TGTGCCAGCAGTTACGGCTGGACAGGCACTACTAACTATGGCTACACCTTC	.	TRBD1	TRBV6-5	TRBJ1-2
CASSFWEGSADTQYF	TGCGCCAGCAGCTTCTGGGAGGGGTCGGCAGATACGCAGTATTTT	.	TRBD2	TRBV5-1	TRBJ2-3
CASSPPEESNESMWSTNEKLFF	TGCGCCAGCAGCCCTCCCGAGGAGTCCAATGAGTCTATGTGGTCAACTAATGAAAAACTGTTTTTT	.	.	TRBV4-1	TRBJ1-4
CATSETGNYGYTF	TGTGCCACCAGTGAAACAGGGAACTATGGCTACACCTTC	.	.	TRBV24-1	TRBJ1-2